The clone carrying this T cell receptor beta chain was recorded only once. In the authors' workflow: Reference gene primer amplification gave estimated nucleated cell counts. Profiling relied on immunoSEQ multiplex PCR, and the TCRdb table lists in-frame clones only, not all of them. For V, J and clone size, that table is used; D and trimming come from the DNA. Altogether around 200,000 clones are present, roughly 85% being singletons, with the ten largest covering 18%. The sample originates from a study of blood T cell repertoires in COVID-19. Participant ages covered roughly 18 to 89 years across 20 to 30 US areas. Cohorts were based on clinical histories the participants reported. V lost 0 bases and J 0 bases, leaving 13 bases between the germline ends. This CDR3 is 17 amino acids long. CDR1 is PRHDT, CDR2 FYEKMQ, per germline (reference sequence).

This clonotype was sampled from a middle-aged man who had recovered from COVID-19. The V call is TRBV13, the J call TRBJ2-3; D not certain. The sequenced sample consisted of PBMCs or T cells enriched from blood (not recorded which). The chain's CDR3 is CASSLGPLPVSTDTQYF. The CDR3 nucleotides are TGTGCCAGCAGCTTAGGCCCACTACCGGTTAGCACAGATACGCAGTATTTT.